A selection of T cell receptor beta chains follows, all from one sample in a study of blood T cell repertoires in COVID-19. Measured with immunoSEQ multiplex PCR; TCRdb has only the in-frame clones, and not every one. In the table there are 300,000 to 350,000 clones, 88% of which are singletons. Material: peripheral blood. These receptor sequences come from a woman aged 70-85 years with COVID-19, enrolled during active disease. The conserved cysteine and the conserved F or W are not part of the CDR3 here.

v_call cdr3_aa
TRBV10-1 ASSPTSGGSYEQY
TRBV7-3 ASSLGGSTEAF
TRBV4-1 ASGSGGPGETQY
TRBV6-6 ASSSTDRLTIGYT
TRBV9 ASSVGQGANYEQY
TRBV28 ASSTGSSNQPQH
TRBV5-6 ASIPGRGDGYT
TRBV7-3 ASSSEGDTIY
TRBV18 ASSPLGPNSNQPQH
TRBV7-9 ASSLDSFEAF
TRBV9 ASSARRDKAEAF
TRBV28 ASSSSWGAKEETQY
TRBV27 ASSFAGPGMGYT
TRBV7-9 ASSSPRGGTTYEQY
TRBV18 ASSPGRMGTDTQY
TRBV18 ASSLIGTGNTEAF
TRBV18 ASSLGRDTEAF
TRBV28 ASSLSLGVHSNQPQH
TRBV18 ASSAWNEQF
TRBV6-6 ASAQGLGNQPQH
TRBV5-1 ASSPGQETGELF
TRBV9 ASSVDISYNSPLH
TRBV10-1 ASSESWGRETEAF
TRBV30 AWSVQSNTEAF
TRBV5-1 ASSLEQGYYGYT
TRBV4-1 ASSQGARGGYNSPLH
TRBV7-2 ASSFLTLGTGGYGYT
TRBV7-2 ASSLGSRGRDYGYT
TRBV12-3/TRBV12-4 ASSLLGGYEQY
TRBV24-1 ATSDLETDTQY
TRBV5-8 ASSLRGLGQPQH
TRBV7-2 ASSLNHRVLGPQH
TRBV19 ASRDRVNTEAF
TRBV5-6 ASSFRRISTNEKLF
TRBV24-1 ATSDLPGGCLELF
TRBV6-5 ASSYSTVVTEAF
TRBV4-2 ASSQAGSDTQY
TRBV6-5 ASSYSPYQGDEKLF
TRBV5-4 ASTAGGLLPSTGELF
TRBV5-6 ASSITPGTQY
TRBV5-1 ASSPQGGGGDTQY
TRBV6-5 ASRRTGETGELF
TRBV7-2 ASSLGISGNTDTQY
TRBV19 ASSLRLGSNEQF
TRBV10-1 ASSDGGGETQY
TRBV5-6 ASSLATLNTEAF
TRBV5-1 ASSLGQGATLAF
TRBV30 AWGVRNYGYT
TRBV12-3/TRBV12-4 ASSLGGQEQF
TRBV7-9 ASSLGTGSNQPQH
TRBV5-1 ASTLTSSTDTQY
TRBV4-3 ASSQDLGRLSYGYT
TRBV9 ASSPRGGAGSYEQY
TRBV28 ASSLSGANYGYT
TRBV3-1/TRBV3-2 ASSPSDRDPDTQY